A selection of T cell receptor beta chains follows, all from one sample in a study of technical replicates of blood from a handful of donors. Repertoires were generated with immunoSEQ multiplex PCR, while TCRdb's copy carries only in-frame clones and drops some. The table includes roughly 59,000 clones, approximately 86% detected once. The specimen was PBMCs. Every receptor here comes from a human donor in good health. Some clones in this sample may be carry-over from other donors' samples. Each CDR3 is given with its conserved first and last residue. Each record gives: D gene, V gene, clone size, J gene, CDR3 DNA, CDR3 protein. The D gene is left open where the match is weak. Part of the rows lack a size; the others show once, few, many or a class for expanded clones.

TRBD2	TRBV5-1	.	TRBJ2-5	TGCGCCAGCAGCAAAAGCGGGGCTGAGGAGACCCAGTACTTC	CASSKSGAEETQYF
.	TRBV7-9	.	TRBJ2-7	TGTGCCAGCAGCTCCTCAGGGATGGGAAACGAGCAGTACTTC	CASSSSGMGNEQYF
TRBD2	TRBV9	.	TRBJ2-1	TGTGCCAGCAGCCTTAGCGGGAGTCGGTCCCGTTCCTACAATGAGCAGTTCTTC	CASSLSGSRSRSYNEQFF
TRBD2	TRBV6-5	.	TRBJ2-1	TGTGCCAGCAGTATAGCGGGGGGCAATTACAATGAGCAGTTCTTC	CASSIAGGNYNEQFF
TRBD2	TRBV4-2	.	TRBJ2-3	TGTGCCAGCAGCCGAACGTCGGCGGGAGAGGGGGATACGCAGTATTTT	CASSRTSAGEGDTQYF
.	TRBV30	.	TRBJ1-6	TGTGCCTGGAGTGTACCCGTCGGTCGCCTCCACTTT	CAWSVPVGRLHF
.	TRBV7-2	.	TRBJ1-5	TGTGCCAGCAGCTCCCAGACAGGATTTTCTTCGAAAGGTAATCAGCCCCAGCATTTT	CASSSQTGFSSKGNQPQHF
.	TRBV7-2	.	TRBJ2-2	TGTGCCAGCAGCTTCCGGGTCCCCGGGGAGCTGTTTTTT	CASSFRVPGELFF
.	TRBV14	.	TRBJ1-2	TGTGCCAGCAGCATTGGAGGGTATGGCTACACCTTC	CASSIGGYGYTF
TRBD1	TRBV11-2	.	TRBJ2-1	TGTGCCAGCAGCTTAGATGGGACAGGGATAAATGAGCAGTTCTTC	CASSLDGTGINEQFF
TRBD1	TRBV18	.	TRBJ1-4	TGTGCCAGCTCACCCTACCAGGGACAGGGGGGGAAACTGTTTTTT	CASSPYQGQGGKLFF
.	TRBV4-2	.	TRBJ1-1	TGTGCCAGCAGCCGCGGGCCGACGGGGGACACTGAAGCTTTCTTT	CASSRGPTGDTEAFF
.	TRBV4-2	.	TRBJ1-2	TGTGCCAGCAGCCAAGGATCGGGGGGCGACTATGGCTACACCTTC	CASSQGSGGDYGYTF
.	TRBV14	.	TRBJ1-3	TGTGCCAGCAGCCAACAGGGCACCACCATATATTTT	CASSQQGTTIYF
.	TRBV2	.	TRBJ2-4	TGTGCCAGCAGTATCCCCCCCTTAGCCAAAAACATTCAGTACTTC	CASSIPPLAKNIQYF
TRBD2	TRBV5-6	.	TRBJ2-3	TGTGCCAGCAGCTCACTAGCGGGGGCAGCGGATACGCAGTATTTT	CASSSLAGAADTQYF
TRBD1	TRBV7-9	once	TRBJ2-5	TGTGCCAGCAGCTTAGACAGGGGTTTGATAGAGACCCAGTACTTC	CASSLDRGLIETQYF
.	TRBV18	.	TRBJ2-7	TGTGCCAGCTCACCGTACAGTACTTACGAGCAGTACTTC	CASSPYSTYEQYF
.	TRBV5-1	.	TRBJ2-3	TGCGCCAGCAGCCCCCGCGAATATAGGGACTTTCCCCGCGATACGCAGTATTTT	CASSPREYRDFPRDTQYF
.	TRBV5-1	.	TRBJ2-7	TGCGCCAGCAGCTTGGCCAGCCGAGGCGAGCAGTACTTC	CASSLASRGEQYF
TRBD1	TRBV6-4	.	TRBJ2-1	TGTGCCAGCAGTGACTCCCCGGGACAGGGTGGTAATGAGCAGTTCTTC	CASSDSPGQGGNEQFF
TRBD1	TRBV6-1	once	TRBJ1-1	TGTGCCAGCAGGGGTGACAGGGGCCGCGACACTGAAGCTTTCTTT	CASRGDRGRDTEAFF
.	TRBV6-6	.	TRBJ1-6	TGTGCCAGCAGTTACTCCCCCCAGGTTAATTCACCCCTCCACTTT	CASSYSPQVNSPLHF
TRBD2	TRBV18	.	TRBJ2-5	TGTGCCAGCTCATCAAGACTAGCGGGGGGCCAAGAGACCCAGTACTTC	CASSSRLAGGQETQYF
.	TRBV5-4	.	TRBJ2-3	TGTGCCAGCAGCTTAGCGGTTTCTAGCACAGATACGCAGTATTTT	CASSLAVSSTDTQYF
TRBD1	TRBV18	.	TRBJ1-1	TGTGCCAGCTCACCGGATGCGACAGGGAGGCAGACTTTCTTT	CASSPDATGRQTFF
TRBD2	TRBV11-1	.	TRBJ2-2	TGTGCCAGCAGCTTAGGACTTGCGGGGGGACACACCGGGGAGCTGTTTTTT	CASSLGLAGGHTGELFF
TRBD2	TRBV11-2	.	TRBJ2-1	TGTGCCAGCAAAGGGTGGGTAGCGGGAGACAATGGTGATGAGCAGTTCTTC	CASKGWVAGDNGDEQFF
TRBD1	TRBV12-5	.	TRBJ2-7	TGTGCTAGTGGTTTGGCCCTACCGGGACAGATTTCCTACGAGCAGTACTTC	CASGLALPGQISYEQYF
.	TRBV15	once	TRBJ2-1	TGTGCCACCAGCAGAGGAGATATGAAGGGGTTTGGCTCCTACAATGAGCAGTTCTTC	CATSRGDMKGFGSYNEQFF
.	TRBV7-9	.	TRBJ2-2	TGTGCCAGCAGCTTACTAGTATCCGGGGAGCTGTTTTTT	CASSLLVSGELFF
TRBD1	TRBV7-9	few	TRBJ2-3	TGTGCCAGCAGCGACAGGGGGCCAGATACGCAGTATTTT	CASSDRGPDTQYF
.	TRBV12-5	.	TRBJ1-2	TGTGCTATTTGGGGTACGGCAGGGAATAACTATGGCTACACCTTC	CAIWGTAGNNYGYTF
TRBD1	TRBV15	.	TRBJ2-7	TGTGCCACCAGCAGTGGGACAGGGAATATTTTAAAGGGGTTCTACGAGCAGTACTTC	CATSSGTGNILKGFYEQYF
TRBD2	TRBV13	.	TRBJ2-7	TGTGCCAGCAGCTCTAATAGCGGGGGGCCTTCCCAGCAGTACTTC	CASSSNSGGPSQQYF
.	TRBV30	.	TRBJ1-1	TGTGCCTGGAGTGTTACCAGGACAGAGGCTTTCTTT	CAWSVTRTEAFF
.	TRBV7-2	.	TRBJ2-3	TGTGCCAGCAGTCTCTCGGGTATTCCTACAGATACGCAGTATTTT	CASSLSGIPTDTQYF
TRBD2	TRBV6-5	.	TRBJ2-1	TGTGCCAGCAGGAGGGGACTAGCGGGAAACAATGAGCAGTTCTTC	CASRRGLAGNNEQFF
TRBD1	TRBV27	.	TRBJ1-1	TGTGCCAGCAGTGACAGGGGATTACCTGAAGCTTTCTTT	CASSDRGLPEAFF
.	TRBV6-5	.	TRBJ2-3	TGTGCCAGCAGTTACTCGTCTTACGCCGCCGGGACGCAGTATTTT	CASSYSSYAAGTQYF